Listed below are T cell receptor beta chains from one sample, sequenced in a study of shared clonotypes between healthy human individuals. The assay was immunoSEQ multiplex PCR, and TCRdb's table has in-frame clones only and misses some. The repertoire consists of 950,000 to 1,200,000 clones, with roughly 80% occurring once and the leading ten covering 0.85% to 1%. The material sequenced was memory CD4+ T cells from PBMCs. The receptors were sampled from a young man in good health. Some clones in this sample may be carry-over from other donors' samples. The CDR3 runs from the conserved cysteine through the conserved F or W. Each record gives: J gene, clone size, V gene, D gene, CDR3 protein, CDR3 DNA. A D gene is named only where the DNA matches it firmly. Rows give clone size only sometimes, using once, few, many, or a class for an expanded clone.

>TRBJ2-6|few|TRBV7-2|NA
CASSLRGYNSNVLTF
TGTGCCAGCAGCTTGAGGGGGTATAACTCGAACGTCCTGACTTTC
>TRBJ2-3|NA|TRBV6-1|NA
CASSASYYTDTQYF
TGTGCCAGCAGCGCCTCCTACTACACAGATACGCAGTATTTT
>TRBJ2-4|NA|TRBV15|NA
CATSRGTVSENIQYF
TGTGCCACCAGCAGAGGTACAGTATCCGAAAACATTCAGTACTTC
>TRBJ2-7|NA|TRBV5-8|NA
CASSRGRGNYEQYF
TGTGCCAGCAGCCGGGGCAGGGGAAACTACGAGCAGTACTTC
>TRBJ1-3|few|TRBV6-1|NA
CASSPRAGLDTIYF
TGTGCCAGCAGTCCCCGGGCAGGGTTAGACACCATATATTTT
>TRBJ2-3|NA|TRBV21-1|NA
CASSKAYGDTDTQYF
TGTGCCAGCAGCAAAGCGTATGGGGACACAGATACGCAGTATTTT
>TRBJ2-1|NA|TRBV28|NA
CASSFLSGGSYNEQFF
TGTGCCAGCAGTTTTCTGTCCGGAGGCTCTTACAATGAGCAGTTCTTC
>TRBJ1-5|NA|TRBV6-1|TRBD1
CASTRQGAGNQPQHF
TGTGCCAGCACCCGACAGGGGGCGGGCAATCAGCCCCAGCATTTT
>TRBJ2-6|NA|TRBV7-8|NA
CASSRGAAGANVLTF
TGTGCCAGCAGCCGGGGGGCGGCTGGGGCCAACGTCCTGACTTTC
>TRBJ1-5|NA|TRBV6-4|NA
CASSDSYSRLISNQPQHF
TGTGCCAGCAGTGACTCTTACAGTCGGCTTATCAGCAATCAGCCCCAGCATTTT
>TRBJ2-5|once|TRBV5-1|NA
CASSDPGTQYF
TGCGCCAGCAGCGATCCAGGGACCCAGTACTTC
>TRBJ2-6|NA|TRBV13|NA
CASQWAGANVLTF
TGTGCCAGCCAGTGGGCCGGGGCCAACGTCCTGACTTTC
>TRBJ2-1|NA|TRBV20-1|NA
CSARMGNQFF
TGCAGTGCTAGAATGGGGAATCAGTTCTTC
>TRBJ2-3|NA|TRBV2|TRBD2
CASSAAGSDTQYF
TGTGCCAGCAGTGCAGCGGGGTCAGATACGCAGTATTTT
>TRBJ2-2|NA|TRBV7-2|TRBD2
CASSLRGRAGTGELFF
TGTGCCAGCAGCTTACGCGGGAGGGCCGGAACCGGGGAGCTGTTTTTT
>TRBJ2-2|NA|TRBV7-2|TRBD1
CASSLVGTGTEELFF
TGTGCCAGCAGCTTAGTCGGGACAGGGACTGAGGAGCTGTTTTTT
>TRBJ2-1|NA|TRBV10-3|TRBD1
CAISAQGEYNEQFF
TGTGCCATCAGTGCACAGGGGGAGTACAATGAGCAGTTCTTC
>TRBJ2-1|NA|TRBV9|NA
CASSVVPNSYNEQFF
TGTGCCAGCAGCGTAGTGCCGAACTCCTACAATGAGCAGTTCTTC
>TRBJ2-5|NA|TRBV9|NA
CASSVAPGSLETQYF
TGTGCCAGCAGCGTAGCCCCCGGGAGTTTGGAGACCCAGTACTTC
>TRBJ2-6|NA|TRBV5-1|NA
CASSYPGVSGANVLTF
TGCGCCAGCAGCTACCCTGGGGTCTCTGGGGCCAACGTCCTGACTTTC
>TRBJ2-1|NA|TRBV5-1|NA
CASSTLWLDEQFF
TGCGCCAGCAGCACCCTGTGGCTTGATGAGCAGTTCTTC
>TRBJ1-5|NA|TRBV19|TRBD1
CASSDRVDYSNQPQHF
TGTGCCAGTAGTGACAGGGTAGACTATAGCAATCAGCCCCAGCATTTT
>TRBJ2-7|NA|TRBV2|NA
CASSEATYEQYF
TGTGCCAGCAGTGAAGCTACCTACGAGCAGTACTTC
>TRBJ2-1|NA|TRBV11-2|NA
CASRDGRSSYNEQFF
TGTGCCAGCAGGGACGGCAGGAGCTCCTACAATGAGCAGTTCTTC
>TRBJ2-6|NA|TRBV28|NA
CASSWRQAGYSSGANVLTF
TGTGCCAGCAGTTGGAGACAAGCGGGCTACTCCTCTGGGGCCAACGTCCTGACTTTC
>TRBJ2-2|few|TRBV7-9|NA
CASRGRARTGELFF
TGTGCCAGCAGGGGACGCGCCCGAACCGGGGAGCTGTTTTTT
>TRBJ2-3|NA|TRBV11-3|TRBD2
CASSLGTSGTTTDTQYF
TGTGCCAGCAGCCTAGGGACTAGCGGCACAACCACAGATACGCAGTATTTT
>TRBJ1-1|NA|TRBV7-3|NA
CASSLIPGANTEAFF
TGTGCCAGCAGCTTAATTCCTGGAGCAAACACTGAAGCTTTCTTT
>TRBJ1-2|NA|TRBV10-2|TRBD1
CASSVTGGYGYTF
TGCGCCAGCAGTGTCACAGGGGGCTATGGCTACACCTTC
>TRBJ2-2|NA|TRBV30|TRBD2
CAWTFIRGSGTGELFF
TGTGCCTGGACCTTCATCCGCGGGAGCGGTACCGGGGAGCTGTTTTTT
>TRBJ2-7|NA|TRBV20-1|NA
CSARGYREQYF
TGCAGTGCTAGAGGCTACCGGGAGCAGTACTTC
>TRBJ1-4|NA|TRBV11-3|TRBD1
CASRSPGTGNEKLFF
TGTGCCAGCAGGAGCCCCGGGACAGGTAATGAAAAACTGTTTTTT
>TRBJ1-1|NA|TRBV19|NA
CASSTYRAGNTEAFF
TGTGCCAGTAGTACCTACAGGGCGGGGAACACTGAAGCTTTCTTT
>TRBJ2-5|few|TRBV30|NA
CAWRQRIQETQYF
TGTGCCTGGAGACAGCGGATCCAAGAGACCCAGTACTTC
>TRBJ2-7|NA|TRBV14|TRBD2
CASSPAGLVYEQYF
TGTGCCAGCAGCCCCGCCGGACTAGTCTACGAGCAGTACTTC
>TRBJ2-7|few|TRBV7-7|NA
CASSPRRVPPYEQYF
TGTGCCAGCAGCCCGCGAAGGGTCCCCCCCTACGAGCAGTACTTC
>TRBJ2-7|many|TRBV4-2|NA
CASSLAAAAGEQYF
TGTGCCAGCAGCCTTGCGGCGGCCGCAGGCGAGCAGTACTTC
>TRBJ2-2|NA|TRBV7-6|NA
CASSAQRNTGELFF
TGTGCCAGCAGCGCCCAGAGGAACACCGGGGAGCTGTTTTTT
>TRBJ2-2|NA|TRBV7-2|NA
CASKGSNTGELFF
TGTGCCAGCAAAGGGTCGAACACCGGGGAGCTGTTTTTT
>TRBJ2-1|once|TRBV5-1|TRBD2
CASSIGTSGSSRYNEQFF
TGCGCCAGCAGCATCGGGACTAGCGGGAGTTCTAGGTACAATGAGCAGTTCTTC
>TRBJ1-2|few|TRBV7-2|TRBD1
CASSYPDRAYGYTF
TGTGCCAGCAGCTACCCGGACAGGGCCTATGGCTACACCTTC
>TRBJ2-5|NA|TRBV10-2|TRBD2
CASGGLALETQYF
TGCGCCAGCGGTGGACTAGCACTAGAGACCCAGTACTTC
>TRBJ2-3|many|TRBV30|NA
CAWSVLGGIGYF
TGTGCCTGGAGTGTACTGGGCGGGATCGGGTATTTT
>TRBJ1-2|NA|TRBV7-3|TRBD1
CASSEGQGLGYTF
TGTGCCAGCAGCGAGGGACAGGGGTTGGGCTACACCTTC
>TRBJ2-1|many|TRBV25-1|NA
CASKMEGSYNEQFF
TGTGCCAGCAAAATGGAGGGGTCCTACAATGAGCAGTTCTTC
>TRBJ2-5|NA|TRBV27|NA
CASSLSLVQTQYF
TGTGCCAGCAGTTTATCGTTGGTGCAGACCCAGTACTTC
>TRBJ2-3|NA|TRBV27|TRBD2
CASSPTPTSGSIADTQYF
TGTGCCAGCAGCCCCACCCCGACTAGCGGGAGTATTGCAGATACGCAGTATTTT
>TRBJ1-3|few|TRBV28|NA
CASSLNSPGNTIYF
TGTGCCAGCAGTTTGAACAGCCCTGGAAACACCATATATTTT
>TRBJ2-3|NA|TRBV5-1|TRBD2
CASSLSAGGPDTQYF
TGCGCCAGCAGCTTGTCCGCGGGAGGTCCGGATACGCAGTATTTT
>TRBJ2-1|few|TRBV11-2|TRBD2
CASSPFRPERESYNEQFF
TGTGCCAGCAGCCCATTTCGCCCTGAGCGGGAATCCTACAATGAGCAGTTCTTC
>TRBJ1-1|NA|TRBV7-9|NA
CASSSAGHTEAFF
TGTGCCAGCAGCTCGGCCGGACACACTGAAGCTTTCTTT
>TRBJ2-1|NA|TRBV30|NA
CAWSGPRKQFF
TGTGCCTGGAGTGGCCCTCGTAAGCAGTTCTTC
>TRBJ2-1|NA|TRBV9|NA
CASSVVGQSSYNEQFF
TGTGCCAGCAGCGTAGTGGGTCAGAGCTCCTACAATGAGCAGTTCTTC
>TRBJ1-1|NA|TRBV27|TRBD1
CASSPGTGGRMNTEAFF
TGTGCCAGCAGTCCCGGGACAGGGGGGCGGATGAACACTGAAGCTTTCTTT
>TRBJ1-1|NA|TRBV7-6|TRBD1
CASSFGDRLNTEAFF
TGTGCCAGCAGCTTCGGGGACAGATTGAACACTGAAGCTTTCTTT
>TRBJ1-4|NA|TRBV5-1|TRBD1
CASSLTGGSTNEKLFF
TGCGCCAGCAGCTTGACAGGGGGCTCAACTAATGAAAAACTGTTTTTT
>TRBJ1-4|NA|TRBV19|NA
CASSRPDGFEKLFF
TGTGCCAGTAGTCGGCCCGACGGGTTTGAAAAACTGTTTTTT
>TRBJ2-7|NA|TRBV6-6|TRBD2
CASHGTSGRSSYEQYF
TGTGCCAGTCACGGGACTAGCGGGAGGTCATCCTACGAGCAGTACTTC
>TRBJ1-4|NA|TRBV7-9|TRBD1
CASSRTGISEKLFF
TGTGCCAGCAGCCGGACAGGGATAAGTGAAAAACTGTTTTTT